Listed below are T cell receptor beta chains from one sample, sequenced in a study of control samples from healthy donors and cancer patients. TCRdb's table, derived via immunoSEQ multiplex PCR, lists solely in-frame clones and lacks some. Of 100,000 or so clones listed, 80% to 90% are singletons. Material for sequencing was blood. These receptor sequences come from a woman in her forties or fifties in good health. The CDR3 runs from the conserved cysteine through the conserved F or W. The D gene is left open where the match is weak. Only part of the rows carry a size: once, few, many, or a class if the clone is expanded.

NA	NA	TRBV7-8	TRBJ1-2	TGTGCCAGCAGCTTGTCCGGGACGGTCTATGGCTACACCTTC	CASSLSGTVYGYTF
NA	NA	TRBV6-1	TRBJ1-3	TGTGCCAGCAGTGAACTCACAGGGACTGGAAACACCATATATTTT	CASSELTGTGNTIYF
NA	TRBD1	TRBV3-1/TRBV3-2	TRBJ1-3	TGTGCCAGCAGCCAAAAGACCGGACAGGGTACGGGAAACACCATATATTTT	CASSQKTGQGTGNTIYF
NA	NA	TRBV7-2	TRBJ2-5	TGTGCCAGCCTGGAGCAAGAGACCCAGTACTTC	CASLEQETQYF
few	TRBD1	TRBV7-9	TRBJ2-5	TGTGCCAGCAGCTCCTCCCGGACAGGGGGGCAAGAGACCCAGTACTTC	CASSSSRTGGQETQYF
NA	NA	TRBV11-2	TRBJ1-4	TGTGCCAGCAGCGATGGGACGGGCTATAATGAAAAACTGTTTTTT	CASSDGTGYNEKLFF
NA	TRBD1	TRBV5-1	TRBJ2-2	TGCGCCAGCAGCCTTTGGGGAGCTGCAGGGGGCTCCTTCCCGAACACCGGGGAGCTGTTTTTT	CASSLWGAAGGSFPNTGELFF
NA	NA	TRBV19	TRBJ1-6	TGTGCCAGTAGCCTGGGCGTTAATTCACCCCTCCACTTT	CASSLGVNSPLHF
few	NA	TRBV6-1	TRBJ2-1	TGTGCCAGCAGTGACAGGCTATCGGCGGGAAATGAGCAGTTCTTC	CASSDRLSAGNEQFF
NA	NA	TRBV7-7	TRBJ1-1	TGTGCGCCCGATTGGGGGGGCAGCGTGAACACTGAAGCTTTCTTT	CAPDWGGSVNTEAFF
few	TRBD1	TRBV3-1/TRBV3-2	TRBJ1-2	TGTGCCAGCAGCCAAGAGCCGACAGGGCAGGATGGCTACACCTTC	CASSQEPTGQDGYTF
few	NA	TRBV6-4	TRBJ1-1	TGTGCCAGCAGTTCAGGGTTTGACACTGAAGCTTTCTTT	CASSSGFDTEAFF
once	NA	TRBV5-1	TRBJ1-3	TGCGCCAGCAGCTTGAGAAGCTCTGGAAACACCATATATTTT	CASSLRSSGNTIYF
NA	TRBD1	TRBV7-2	TRBJ1-3	TGTGGCACTGTCGGGACAGTTGGAAACACCATATATTTT	CGTVGTVGNTIYF
NA	NA	TRBV11-3	TRBJ1-2	TGTGCCAGCAGCTTAGCCCAGGGGATCTATGGCTACACCTTC	CASSLAQGIYGYTF
NA	NA	TRBV27	TRBJ1-5	TGTGCCAGCAGTTTATACCAGAGCAATCAGCCCCAGCATTTT	CASSLYQSNQPQHF
few	NA	TRBV6-5	TRBJ1-2	TGTGCCAGCAGGGTCGACAGGTCTGGCGGCTACACCTTC	CASRVDRSGGYTF
few	NA	TRBV11-3	TRBJ2-5	TGTGCCAGCAGCTTACGGCAAGGGAAAGAGACCCAGTACTTC	CASSLRQGKETQYF
once	NA	TRBV30	TRBJ1-3	TGTGCCTGGATCGCCAAGGGGGGCTCTGGAAACACCATATATTTT	CAWIAKGGSGNTIYF
few	NA	TRBV4-3	TRBJ1-5	TGCGCCAGCAGCCAAGATGAGATAAATCAGCCCCAGCATTTT	CASSQDEINQPQHF
NA	NA	TRBV4-1	TRBJ2-7	TGCGCCAGCAGCCAAGATTGGGAAGAATACGAGCAGTACTTC	CASSQDWEEYEQYF
NA	TRBD1	TRBV5-1	TRBJ2-5	TGCGCCAGCAGCTCAGGGGGCTCCCAAGAGACCCAGTACTTC	CASSSGGSQETQYF
NA	NA	TRBV27	TRBJ1-3	TGTGCCAGCAGTAAGCACAGGGACTCTGGAAACACCATATATTTT	CASSKHRDSGNTIYF
few	TRBD1	TRBV7-9	TRBJ2-2	TGTGCCAGCAGCCCGTCCCGGACAGGGGGCACCGGGGAGCTGTTTTTT	CASSPSRTGGTGELFF
NA	NA	TRBV6-6	TRBJ1-1	TGTGCCAGCAGTTACTCGTCGGGGGACACTGAAGCTTTCTTT	CASSYSSGDTEAFF
NA	TRBD2	TRBV3-1/TRBV3-2	TRBJ2-1	TGTGCCAGCAGCCAACATCTTAGCGGGGGTAACAATGAGCAGTTCTTC	CASSQHLSGGNNEQFF
NA	NA	TRBV5-8	TRBJ2-5	TGTGCCAGCAGCTTCCCTAAGACCCAGTACTTC	CASSFPKTQYF
NA	NA	TRBV7-2	TRBJ2-3	TGTGCCAGCAGCCTCATGGGGTGGGGCACAGATACGCAGTATTTT	CASSLMGWGTDTQYF
NA	TRBD2	TRBV11-1	TRBJ2-5	TGTGCCAGCAGCTTCGGGACTAGCGGTGAGGTGGAGACCCAGTACTTC	CASSFGTSGEVETQYF
NA	NA	TRBV19	TRBJ2-2	TGTGCCAGTAGTATAGCGAGACTAGGGGTCATCACCGGGGAGCTGTTTTTT	CASSIARLGVITGELFF
NA	NA	TRBV19	TRBJ1-2	TGTGCCAGTAGTATCAACAGGGAACATGGCTACACCTTC	CASSINREHGYTF
NA	NA	TRBV19	TRBJ1-1	TGTGCCAGTAGTATTATCAGGGCCACTGAAGCTTTCTTT	CASSIIRATEAFF
NA	TRBD1	TRBV7-9	TRBJ1-4	TGTGCCAGCAGCCGCCGACAGGGGGCGGCTAATGAAAAACTGTTTTTT	CASSRRQGAANEKLFF
NA	NA	TRBV19	TRBJ1-1	TGTGCCAGTAACTCCCTTATGAGGGGAACGAACACTGAAGCTTTCTTT	CASNSLMRGTNTEAFF
NA	TRBD2	TRBV18	TRBJ2-4	TGTGCCAGCTCACCCGTCCCGGGACTAGGTCGGAACATTCAGTACTTC	CASSPVPGLGRNIQYF
NA	NA	TRBV7-3	TRBJ1-4	TGTGCCAGCAGCAGGGGCCCATCAGCGGCTAATGAAAAACTGTTTTTT	CASSRGPSAANEKLFF
NA	NA	TRBV18	TRBJ2-2	TGTGCCAGCTCATCCAGTGGGTACACCGGGGAGCTGTTTTTT	CASSSSGYTGELFF
NA	TRBD2	TRBV2	TRBJ2-1	TGTGCCAGCGCCGGGACTAGCGGATACAATGAGCAGTTCTTC	CASAGTSGYNEQFF
few	TRBD2	TRBV30	TRBJ2-1	TGTGCCTGGAGCTACCTAGCGGGAGACTACAATGAGCAGTTCTTC	CAWSYLAGDYNEQFF
NA	TRBD2	TRBV7-7	TRBJ2-2	TGTGCTAGCAGCTCGGGACTAGCGGGGGTCGGCGGGGAGCTGTTTTTT	CASSSGLAGVGGELFF
NA	TRBD2	TRBV14	TRBJ2-3	TGTGCCAGCAGCCACGGGAGGGGAACAGATACGCAGTATTTT	CASSHGRGTDTQYF
NA	TRBD2	TRBV9	TRBJ2-3	TGTGCCAGCAGCGCGACTAGCGGGAGGGTCACAGATACGCAGTATTTT	CASSATSGRVTDTQYF
NA	NA	TRBV5-1	TRBJ2-7	TGCGCCAGCAGCCCTGACAGGATATCCTACGAGCAGTACTTC	CASSPDRISYEQYF
NA	NA	TRBV7-9	TRBJ1-4	TGTGCCAGCAGCTTAGAGGCGGGAGGTAGTGAAAAACTGTTTTTT	CASSLEAGGSEKLFF
many	TRBD1	TRBV2	TRBJ1-2	TGTGCCAGAACAACCGGGACAGCTTATGGCTACACCTTC	CARTTGTAYGYTF
few	NA	TRBV7-2	TRBJ2-1	TGTGCCAGCAGCACCCCCGAGGGGCGGTCCTACAATGAGCAGTTCTTC	CASSTPEGRSYNEQFF